Listed below are T cell receptor beta chains from one sample, sequenced in a study of OX40 agonist ivuxolimab in advanced cancers. Assay used: immunoSEQ multiplex PCR; TCRdb lists only in-frame clones, some missing. The sample holds about 65,000 clones; around 87% are singletons and the top ten take approximately 0.4%. The sample here was CD4+ or CD8+ T cells sorted from blood, taken in a trial of the OX40 agonist ivuxolimab. Every receptor here comes from an adult with an advanced solid tumor such as melanoma, head and neck, liver or kidney cancer. The CDR3 runs from the conserved cysteine through the conserved F or W. A D gene is named only where the DNA matches it firmly. Only part of the rows carry a size: once, few, many, or a class if the clone is expanded.

clone_size,v_call,j_call,d_call,cdr3_aa,cdr3_nt
NA,TRBV19,TRBJ2-7,TRBD2,CASRRSGGAYYEQYF,TGTGCCAGTAGACGTAGCGGGGGGGCTTACTACGAGCAGTACTTC
once,TRBV4-3,TRBJ1-6,NA,CASSRQNNENSPLHF,TGCGCCAGCAGCCGGCAAAATAATGAGAATTCACCCCTCCACTTT
NA,TRBV7-9,TRBJ1-2,NA,CASSLALIRPGSVGYTF,TGTGCCAGCAGCTTAGCGCTAATCCGACCCGGGAGCGTCGGCTACACCTTC
few,TRBV5-1,TRBJ2-7,TRBD1,CASTTGGFYEQYF,TGCGCCAGCACTACAGGGGGATTCTACGAGCAGTACTTC
NA,TRBV4-3,TRBJ1-5,NA,CASSHYAGSGSLGNQPQHF,TGCGCCAGCAGCCACTATGCCGGCTCGGGGTCGTTAGGCAATCAGCCCCAGCATTTT
NA,TRBV14,TRBJ2-5,TRBD1,CASSRWGQGIVGETQYF,TGTGCCAGCAGCCGATGGGGACAGGGGATAGTTGGAGAGACCCAGTACTTC
once,TRBV7-2,TRBJ1-2,NA,CASSSTLGAYGYTF,TGTGCCAGCAGCTCTACTCTGGGTGCCTATGGCTACACCTTC
NA,TRBV6-5,TRBJ2-1,TRBD1,CASRQGLSYNEQFF,TGTGCCAGCCGACAGGGGCTCTCATACAATGAGCAGTTCTTC
NA,TRBV2,TRBJ1-6,NA,CASSAQGFGSPLHF,TGTGCCAGCAGCGCCCAGGGATTCGGTTCACCCCTCCACTTT
NA,TRBV7-8,TRBJ1-2,NA,CASSRGGRFEGPNYGYTF,TGTGCCAGCAGCCGGGGGGGCAGGTTCGAGGGACCTAACTATGGCTACACCTTC
NA,TRBV2,TRBJ1-1,NA,CASTDKGVATEAFF,TGTGCCAGCACCGACAAGGGGGTAGCCACTGAAGCTTTCTTT
NA,TRBV6-4,TRBJ2-1,TRBD2,CASSVASGVYEQFF,TGTGCCAGCAGTGTGGCTAGCGGGGTTTATGAGCAGTTCTTC
NA,TRBV5-1,TRBJ2-5,NA,CASSPVLGPGETQYF,TGCGCCAGCAGCCCAGTTTTAGGGCCGGGGGAGACCCAGTACTTC
NA,TRBV19,TRBJ1-2,NA,CASSMPDSYGYTF,TGTGCCAGTAGTATGCCGGACTCCTATGGCTACACCTTC
NA,TRBV18,TRBJ2-3,TRBD2,CASSPRGGTSTDTQYF,TGTGCCAGCTCACCACGGGGGGGAACTAGCACAGATACGCAGTATTTT
NA,TRBV2,TRBJ1-2,NA,CASSEKVLSYTF,TGTGCCAGCAGTGAAAAGGTCTTAAGCTACACCTTC
NA,TRBV5-8,TRBJ1-5,TRBD1,CASSQGQTNQPQHF,TGTGCCAGCAGCCAGGGACAGACAAATCAGCCCCAGCATTTT
NA,TRBV5-1,TRBJ2-1,NA,CASSYRQVGDEQFF,TGCGCCAGCAGCTACAGACAGGTTGGGGATGAGCAGTTCTTC
NA,TRBV18,TRBJ2-7,NA,CASSPGIFDPRREEQYF,TGTGCCAGCTCACCAGGAATCTTTGATCCCCGCAGAGAGGAGCAGTACTTC
NA,TRBV29-1,TRBJ2-7,NA,CSALSKGYEQYF,TGCAGCGCTCTCTCGAAGGGCTACGAGCAGTACTTC
NA,TRBV7-2,TRBJ2-7,TRBD2,CASSLVAGRAGEGEQYF,TGTGCCAGCAGCTTAGTGGCTGGGAGAGCGGGGGAAGGCGAGCAGTACTTC
NA,TRBV12-5,TRBJ1-1,TRBD1,CASQAGGFMNTEAFF,TGTGCTAGTCAGGCAGGGGGCTTCATGAACACTGAAGCTTTCTTT
NA,TRBV5-1,TRBJ2-7,TRBD2,CASSPELTGGSYEQYF,TGCGCCAGCAGCCCTGAACTAACGGGGGGGTCCTACGAGCAGTACTTC
NA,TRBV18,TRBJ1-1,NA,CASSPIQGTGTEAFF,TGTGCCAGCTCACCGATCCAGGGGACGGGCACTGAAGCTTTCTTT
few,TRBV18,TRBJ1-5,NA,CASSPRGDQPQHF,TGTGCCAGCTCACCACGGGGGGATCAGCCCCAGCATTTT
NA,TRBV4-3,TRBJ1-2,NA,CASSQDEADGGYTF,TGCGCCAGCAGCCAAGATGAGGCGGATGGGGGCTACACCTTC
once,TRBV19,TRBJ1-5,NA,CASSILGGGAGNQPQHF,TGTGCCAGTAGTATCTTGGGGGGGGGCGCAGGCAATCAGCCCCAGCATTTT
NA,TRBV6-5,TRBJ2-5,NA,CASSYYGDGETQYF,TGTGCCAGCAGTTACTACGGGGACGGAGAGACCCAGTACTTC
NA,TRBV5-6,TRBJ2-1,TRBD2,CASSLGGGGLYNEQFF,TGTGCCAGCAGCTTGGGTGGCGGGGGATTATACAATGAGCAGTTCTTC
once,TRBV25-1,TRBJ2-3,NA,CASSAGQSTDTQYF,TGTGCCAGCAGTGCCGGACAGAGCACAGATACGCAGTATTTT
NA,TRBV5-1,TRBJ1-2,NA,CASRLGDAVLNYGYTF,TGCGCCAGCAGATTGGGTGACGCAGTTTTAAACTATGGCTACACCTTC
NA,TRBV6-4,TRBJ2-1,TRBD2,CASSPQAGGSDNEQFF,TGTGCCAGCAGTCCCCAAGCGGGGGGGTCCGACAATGAGCAGTTCTTC
NA,TRBV18,TRBJ2-7,NA,CASSPETGKNSYEQYF,TGTGCCAGCTCACCCGAAACAGGGAAGAATTCCTACGAGCAGTACTTC
NA,TRBV7-2,TRBJ1-3,NA,CASSLLGTSGNTIYF,TGTGCCAGCAGCTTATTAGGAACCTCTGGAAACACCATATATTTT
NA,TRBV2,TRBJ2-4,NA,CASRPRGQEAGVSKNIQYF,TGTGCCAGCAGGCCCCGGGGACAGGAGGCGGGGGTTTCCAAAAACATTCAGTACTTC
NA,TRBV5-1,TRBJ1-6,NA,CASSTSTRDPPLHF,TGCGCCAGCAGCACCTCCACCAGGGACCCACCCCTCCACTTT
NA,TRBV19,TRBJ1-5,NA,CASSIIDSQVRPQHF,TGTGCCAGTAGTATTATCGACTCCCAAGTAAGGCCCCAGCATTTT
NA,TRBV2,TRBJ2-7,TRBD2,CASRFSSGNEQYF,TGTGCCAGCAGGTTCAGTAGCGGGAACGAGCAGTACTTC
few,TRBV5-4,TRBJ1-5,NA,CASSLENQPQHF,TGTGCCAGCAGCTTAGAAAATCAGCCCCAGCATTTT
NA,TRBV7-2,TRBJ2-1,NA,CASSPEYNEQFF,TGTGCCAGCAGTCCTGAATACAATGAGCAGTTCTTC
NA,TRBV29-1,TRBJ1-5,NA,CSVDLGGGPQHF,TGCAGCGTTGATCTCGGGGGTGGACCCCAGCATTTT
NA,TRBV18,TRBJ1-1,TRBD1,CASSPGTGTDTEAFF,TGTGCCAGCTCGCCTGGGACAGGGACGGACACTGAAGCTTTCTTT
NA,TRBV6-5,TRBJ2-1,TRBD1,CASSYKGQGMGNEQFF,TGTGCCAGCAGTTACAAGGGACAGGGGATGGGCAATGAGCAGTTCTTC
NA,TRBV5-1,TRBJ2-3,NA,CASSLVGGGRDTQYF,TGCGCCAGCAGCTTGGTGGGTGGAGGACGGGATACGCAGTATTTT
NA,TRBV5-1,TRBJ2-7,NA,CASSFPGRLYEQYF,TGCGCCAGCAGCTTTCCGGGACGGTTATACGAGCAGTACTTC
NA,TRBV5-8,TRBJ2-2,NA,CASSLMTVPGELFF,TGTGCCAGCAGCTTAATGACAGTTCCCGGGGAGCTGTTTTTT
NA,TRBV19,TRBJ2-4,TRBD1,CASSPGQGPFTAKNIQYF,TGTGCCAGTTCCCCGGGACAGGGGCCGTTCACGGCCAAAAACATTCAGTACTTC
NA,TRBV9,TRBJ1-2,NA,CASSTGTEYGYTF,TGTGCCAGCAGCACCGGGACGGAATATGGCTACACCTTC
NA,TRBV30,TRBJ1-2,NA,CAWSVDYGYTF,TGTGCCTGGAGCGTAGACTATGGCTACACCTTC
few,TRBV7-3,TRBJ2-7,NA,CASSIQDKSEQYF,TGTGCCAGCAGCATCCAGGACAAGAGCGAGCAGTACTTC
NA,TRBV9,TRBJ2-4,NA,CASSGPDILAKNIQYF,TGTGCCAGCAGCGGCCCAGACATTCTAGCCAAAAACATTCAGTACTTC
NA,TRBV29-1,TRBJ2-3,NA,CSPMSGDTQYF,TGCAGCCCCATGTCGGGAGATACGCAGTATTTT
NA,TRBV6-5,TRBJ1-2,NA,CASSFSGGGKTSYTF,TGTGCCAGCAGTTTTTCCGGTGGGGGTAAAACCTCCTACACCTTC
few,TRBV18,TRBJ1-3,TRBD1,CASSPPGKGAQGNTIYF,TGTGCCAGCTCACCACCGGGGAAGGGGGCGCAAGGAAACACCATATATTTT
NA,TRBV6-6,TRBJ2-7,NA,CASSYRDRGEQYF,TGTGCCAGCAGTTACCGGGATAGGGGCGAGCAGTACTTC
few,TRBV5-1,TRBJ2-5,NA,CASSPRWGQETQYF,TGCGCCAGCAGCCCTCGGTGGGGACAAGAGACCCAGTACTTC
NA,TRBV6-5,TRBJ2-1,NA,CASSSTQGNEQFF,TGTGCCAGCAGCTCCACACAGGGTAATGAGCAGTTCTTC
NA,TRBV27,TRBJ2-7,TRBD2,CASRPAGIPYEQYF,TGTGCCAGCAGACCAGCGGGGATTCCCTACGAGCAGTACTTC
NA,TRBV18,TRBJ2-3,NA,CASSPRGIRADTQYF,TGTGCCAGCTCACCACGGGGTATACGGGCAGATACGCAGTATTTT
NA,TRBV2,TRBJ1-1,TRBD1,CASREMTGTEAFF,TGTGCCAGCAGGGAGATGACAGGGACTGAAGCTTTCTTT